This passage covers 22 T cell receptor beta chains from one sample sequenced in a study of molecular identifiers for immune sequencing clone quantification. TCRdb passed the PCR reads through MiXCR, listing each CDR3 protein once. The sample lists under 600,000 distinct CDR3 sequences; 20% to 25% were seen once. The source material was naive CD8+ T cells from blood, with Jurkat cell RNA spiked in. Subset: FACS-sorted CD8+CD4-CCR7+CD45RA+ naive T cells. The receptors come from a human donor in good health. Some libraries in this study had Jurkat cell RNA spiked in.

The sample holds a few counts of this clonotype. This sequence joins TRBV27 and TRBJ2-7, with 8 bases fitting TRBD1. Per germline, CDR1 MNHEY and CDR2 SMNVEV (reference sequence). This CDR3 comprises 17 residues. The trim removed 6 bases at V and 5 bases at J, leaving 18 bases unmatched. The CDR3 region is CASRITGGGQGVNEQYF. CDR3 nucleotide sequence: TGTGCCAGCAGGATTACAGGGGGTGGACAGGGAGTCAACGAGCAGTACTTC.

This clonotype was recorded many times. The rearrangement links TRBV9 to TRBJ2-3, with TRBD2 identical over 8 bases. CDR1 and CDR2 (germline): SGDLS, YYNGEE. The CDR3 runs to 15 residues. J was trimmed by 5 bases and V by 4 bases; bases with no gene match: 9. In DNA, the CDR3 is TGTGCCAGCAGCTTTAGCGGGGCTCCGGGAGATACGCAGTATTTT. Translating it yields CASSFSGAPGDTQYF.

A note on this clonotype: This may be a read error, as it is one base from a much larger clone. This rearrangement joins TRBV5-6 to TRBJ2-3, with 8 bases that match TRBD2. In germline, CDR1 is SGHDT, CDR2 YYEEEE. The CDR3 runs to 15 residues. As DNA, the CDR3 is TGTGCCAGCAGCGAGACTAGCGTCTTTCCAGATACGCAGTGTTTT. Protein: CASSETSVFPDTQCF.

This chain connects TRBV7-9 to TRBJ2-7; TRBD2 matches 10 bases. The CDR3 totals 16 residues. V was clipped by 1 base and J by 5 bases; unmatched bases: 8. The germline gives CDR1 SEHNR, CDR2 FQNEAQ (reference sequence). The CDR3 nucleotides read TGTGCCAGCAGCTTAGGGACTAGCGGACCAACCCACGAGCAGTACTTC. This translates into CASSLGTSGPTHEQYF.

This clonotype has ten or more counts. The chain couples TRBV28 to TRBJ1-1; 10 bases align to TRBD1. After removal of 8 bases from V and 4 bases from J, the junction contained 7 bases not matched to a gene. Germline V gives CDR1 MDHEN, CDR2 SYDVKM. CDR3 length equals 14 residues. CDR3 residues: CASLDRGGPTEAFF. In DNA form, the CDR3 reads TGTGCCAGCTTGGACAGGGGGGGCCCCACTGAAGCTTTCTTT.

CDR3 in amino acids: CASSPGSGLYGYTF. CDR3 nucleotides: TGTGCCAGCAGTCCCGGGTCAGGCCTTTATGGCTACACCTTC. This rearrangement joins TRBV12-3 or TRBV12-4 to TRBJ1-2; D gene ambiguous. Deletions cut 5 bases from V and 5 bases from J, with 15 bases between. CDR3 length: 14 residues.

A remark on this clonotype: A clone one base away is much larger, so this may be a read error. The chain carries TRBV5-1 and TRBJ2-7; D is unresolved. From germline, CDR1 is SGHRS and CDR2 YFSETQ. The CDR3 runs to 12 residues. As DNA, the CDR3 is TGCGCCAGAACCCAAAGAGACCGAGAGCGGTACTTC. Encoded protein: CARTQRDRERYF.

V usage is TRBV2 and J usage is TRBJ2-3, with a possible D match to TRBD2 (5 bases). The V gene's germline CDR1 is SNHLY and CDR2 FYNNEI. The V and J ends lost 2 bases and 2 bases respectively, with 29 bases between them. This CDR3 contains 21 residues. The CDR3 here is CASSEPSPVKKPASYTDTQYF. DNA of the CDR3: TGTGCCAGCAGTGAACCTAGTCCGGTAAAGAAGCCGGCTAGCTACACAGATACGCAGTATTTT.

This clonotype was detected a few times. The rearrangement joins TRBV7-9 to TRBJ1-5; 8 bases agree with TRBD1. J gave up 5 bases and V 1 base, and 10 bases lay outside the gene matches. The CDR3 has 17 residues. Germline loops: CDR1 SEHNR, CDR2 FQNEAQ (reference sequence). The CDR3 loop is CASSLGAGRGRDQPQHF. In nucleotides, the CDR3 is TGTGCCAGCAGCTTAGGCGCAGGCAGGGGGCGAGATCAGCCCCAGCATTTT.

This clonotype was detected ten times or more. The rearrangement joins TRBV6-5 to TRBJ1-1; D is undetermined. V lost 2 bases to trimming and J lost 4 bases, with 2 bases between them. Germline assignment: CDR1 MNHEY and CDR2 SVGAGI. The CDR3 sequence is 11 residues long. CDR3 sequence (DNA): TGTGCCAGCAGTTACGCCACTGAAGCTTTCTTT. This gives the protein CASSYATEAFF.

A few counts support this clonotype. The rearrangement joins TRBV14 to TRBJ2-1; no clear D. The CDR3 is made up of 15 amino acids. The germline V and J ends were trimmed by 9 bases and 2 bases, with 17 bases remaining between them. CDR1 and CDR2 (germline): SGHDN, FVKESK. CDR3 DNA sequence: TGTGCCAGTACCCCCTGGCTGGGGACCTACAATGAGCAGTTCTTC. Its translation: CASTPWLGTYNEQFF. Full variable domain (rest looked up from reference TRBV14 and TRBJ2-1): EAGVTQFPSHSVIEKGQTVTLRCDPISGHDNLYWYRRVMGKEIKFLLHFVKESKQDESGMPNNRFLAERTGGTYSTLKVQPAELEDSGVYFCASTPWLGTYNEQFFGPGTRLTVL.

The chain employs TRBV24-1 and TRBJ2-3; D is possibly TRBD1 or TRBD2 (5 bases each). Germline CDR1 is KGHDR and CDR2 is SFDVKD. V was pared by 3 bases and J by 1 base, with 10 bases between. This CDR3 has 15 amino acids. Here the CDR3 DNA reads TGTGCCACCAGTGATGGGGGTCCGCGCACAGATACGCAGTATTTT. This gives the protein CATSDGGPRTDTQYF.

A few counts support this clonotype. The V and J genes are TRBV6-5 and TRBJ2-7, with D unresolved. This CDR3 has 13 amino acids. Trimming removed 0 bases at V and 6 bases at J, with 9 bases between. CDR1 is MNHEY and CDR2 is SVGAGI in the germline V gene. The CDR3 loop reads CASSYSGPLEQYF. CDR3 nucleotides: TGTGCCAGCAGTTACTCAGGTCCCCTCGAGCAGTACTTC.

This clonotype was observed a few times. This rearrangement joins TRBV7-2 to TRBJ2-3, with a possible D match to TRBD2 (7 bases). The CDR3 consists of 17 residues. The germline CDR1 and CDR2 sequences are SGHTA and FQGNSA. V dropped 1 base and J dropped 2 bases, with 16 bases sitting between them. Written as DNA, the CDR3 is TGTGCCAGCAGCTTAGAATGGGGGCGGGGGTCCACAGATACGCAGTATTTT. Its translation is CASSLEWGRGSTDTQYF.

This clonotype has a handful of counts. The CDR3 carries no conserved terminal phenylalanine or tryptophan, so it likely arises from a read error. This chain links TRBV6-6 with TRBJ2-3; the D gene could be TRBD1 or TRBD2 (5 bases each). This CDR3 spans 15 amino acids. Trimming shortened V by 2 bases and J by 2 bases, and 11 bases separated the two germline ends. Germline V gives CDR1 MNHNY, CDR2 SVGAGI (reference sequence). CDR3 coding DNA: TGTGCCAGCAGTTACGAGAGGGGCGACACAGATACGCAGTATCTT. Translating it yields CASSYERGDTDTQYL.

Of note for this clonotype: It may be a read error: a sequence one base away is much more abundant. The CDR3 ends on some other residue instead of the conserved phenylalanine or tryptophan, so this is likely a read error. The chain has TRBV5-1 and TRBJ1-1; no firm D call. Trimming took 1 base from V and 1 from J, leaving 8 bases between them. The germline V gene has CDR1 SGHRS and CDR2 YFSETQ. The length of the CDR3 is 14 residues. This CDR3 is CASSLLGRNTEAFL. The CDR3 DNA reads TGCGCCAGCAGCTTGTTGGGCAGGAACACTGAAGCTTTCCTT.

The chain employs TRBV2 and TRBJ2-3; D may be TRBD1 (5 bases). The V gene lost 2 bases and the J gene lost 1 base, with 16 bases spanning the gap. The CDR3 is 17 amino acids. Germline V gene sequence: CDR1 SNHLY, CDR2 FYNNEI. This chain's CDR3 is CASSETDLTACTDTQYF. CDR3 in DNA: TGTGCCAGCAGTGAAACTGATTTGACAGCCTGCACAGATACGCAGTATTTT. Full variable domain (missing parts from reference TRBV2 and TRBJ2-3): EPEVTQTPSHQVTQMGQEVILRCVPISNHLYFYWYRQILGQKVEFLVSFYNNEISEKSEIFDDQFSVERPDGSNFTLKIRSTKLEDSAMYFCASSETDLTACTDTQYFGPGTRLTVL.

V usage is TRBV9 and J usage is TRBJ2-3; D unclear. Germline V gene sequence: CDR1 SGDLS, CDR2 YYNGEE. CDR3 length: 16 amino acids. V lost 1 base and J 0 bases, leaving 12 bases between the germline ends. In DNA, the CDR3 is TGTGCCAGCAGCGTATTGGTCTCCACCAGCACAGATACGCAGTATTTT. It codes for CASSVLVSTSTDTQYF.

This chain joins TRBV7-9 and TRBJ2-7; a weak D match, TRBD2 (5 bases). This CDR3 has 15 amino acids. Germline lookup yields CDR1 SEHNR and CDR2 FQNEAQ (reference sequence). V lost 7 bases and J lost 0, with 16 bases in between. The CDR3 here is CASTVDNGVSYEQYF. The CDR3 DNA sequence: TGTGCCAGCACCGTAGACAACGGGGTCTCCTACGAGCAGTACTTC.

This chain uses TRBV5-6 with TRBJ2-7; 10 bases are a match to TRBD1. V shed 0 bases and J 1 base; nucleotides not matched to a gene: 1. In germline, CDR1 is SGHDT, CDR2 YYEEEE. The CDR3 runs to 15 residues. The CDR3 region is CASSLGDRGSYEQYF. CDR3 coding DNA: TGTGCCAGCAGCTTGGGGGACAGGGGTTCCTACGAGCAGTACTTC.

Of note for this clonotype: This may stem from a read error, because a much larger clone lies one nucleotide away. The chain links TRBV12-3 or TRBV12-4 to TRBJ1-5; 7 nucleotides line up with TRBD1. The CDR3 is 13 residues long. The CDR3 here is CASALQGNQPQRF. CDR3 coding DNA: TGTGCCAGCGCGCTACAGGGGAATCAGCCCCAGCGTTTT.

The chain uses TRBV3-1 and TRBJ2-2, with 11 bases that match TRBD2. The CDR3 loop spans 19 amino acids. Germline trimming cut 0 bases from V and 7 bases from J; bases unmatched to any gene: 13. The V gene's germline CDR1 is LGHDT and CDR2 YNNKEL (reference sequence). This chain's CDR3 is CASSQDVSTSGAEIGELFF. DNA of the CDR3: TGTGCCAGCAGCCAAGATGTGTCGACTAGCGGGGCAGAGATCGGGGAGCTGTTTTTT.